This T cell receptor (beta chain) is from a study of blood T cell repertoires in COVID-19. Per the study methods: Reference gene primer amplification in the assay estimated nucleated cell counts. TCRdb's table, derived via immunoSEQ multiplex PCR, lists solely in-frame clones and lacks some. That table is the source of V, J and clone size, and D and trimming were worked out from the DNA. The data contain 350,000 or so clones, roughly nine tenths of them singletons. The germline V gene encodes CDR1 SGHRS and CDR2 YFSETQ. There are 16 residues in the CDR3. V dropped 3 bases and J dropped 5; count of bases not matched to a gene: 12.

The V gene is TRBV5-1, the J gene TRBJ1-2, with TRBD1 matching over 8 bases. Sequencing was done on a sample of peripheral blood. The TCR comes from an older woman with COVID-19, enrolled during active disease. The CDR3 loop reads CASSSPTGTGQYGYTF. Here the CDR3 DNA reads TGCGCCAGCAGCTCGCCTACCGGGACAGGACAGTATGGCTACACCTTC. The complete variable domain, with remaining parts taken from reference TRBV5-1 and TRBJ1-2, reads KAGVTQTPRYLIKTRGQQVTLSCSPISGHRSVSWYQQTPGQGLQFLFEYFSETQRNKGNFPGRFSGRQFSNSRSEMNVSTLELGDSALYLCASSSPTGTGQYGYTFGSGTRLTVV.